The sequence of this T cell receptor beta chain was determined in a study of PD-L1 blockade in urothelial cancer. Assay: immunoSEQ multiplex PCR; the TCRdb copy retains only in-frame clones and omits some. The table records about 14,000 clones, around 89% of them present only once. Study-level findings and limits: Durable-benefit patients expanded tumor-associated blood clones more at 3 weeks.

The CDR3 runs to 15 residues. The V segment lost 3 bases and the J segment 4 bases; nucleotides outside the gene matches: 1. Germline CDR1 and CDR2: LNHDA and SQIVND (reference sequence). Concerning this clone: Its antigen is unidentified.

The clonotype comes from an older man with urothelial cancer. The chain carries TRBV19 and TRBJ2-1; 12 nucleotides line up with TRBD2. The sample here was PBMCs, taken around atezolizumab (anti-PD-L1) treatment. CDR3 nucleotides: TGTGCCAGTAGTATGCTAGCGGGGGGGTACAATGAGCAGTTCTTC. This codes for CASSMLAGGYNEQFF. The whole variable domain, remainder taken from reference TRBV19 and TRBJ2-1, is DGGITQSPKYLFRKEGQNVTLSCEQNLNHDAMYWYRQDPGQGLRLIYYSQIVNDFQKGDIAEGYSVSREKKESFPLTVTSAQKNPTAFYLCASSMLAGGYNEQFFGPGTRLTVL.